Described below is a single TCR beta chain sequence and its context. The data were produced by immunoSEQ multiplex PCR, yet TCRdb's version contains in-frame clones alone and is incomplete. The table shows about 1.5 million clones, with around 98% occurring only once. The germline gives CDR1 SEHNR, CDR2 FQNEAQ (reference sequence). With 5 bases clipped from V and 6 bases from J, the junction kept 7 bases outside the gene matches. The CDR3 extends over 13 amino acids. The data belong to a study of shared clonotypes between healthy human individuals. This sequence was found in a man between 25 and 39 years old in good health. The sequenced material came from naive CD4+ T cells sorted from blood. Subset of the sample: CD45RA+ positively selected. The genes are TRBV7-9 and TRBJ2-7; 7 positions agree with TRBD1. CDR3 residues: CASSLSTGVEQYF. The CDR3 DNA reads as TGTGCCAGCAGCCTAAGTACAGGGGTCGAGCAGTACTTC.